This T cell receptor beta chain comes out of a study of T cell repertoires in cytomegalovirus infection. About the study: CMV infection and matching HLA type were both indicated by public TCR beta signatures.

CDR1 MNHEY and CDR2 SVGEGT come from the germline V gene. The CDR3 loop spans 15 amino acids. V lost 2 bases to trimming and J lost 4 bases; unmatched junction nucleotides: 3. TCRdb reprocessed the reads via MiXCR and lists one record per CDR3 protein. Of about 130,000 distinct CDR3 sequences in the sample, roughly a quarter were seen once. As to this clonotype: Its target is not known.

Overall study results and limits: Based on cumulative public TCR beta family frequency, carriers of CMV plus the relevant HLA were identified. Clonotypes of TCR beta that were HLA-C-restricted and CMV-specific dominated the ex vivo response.

The genes are TRBV6-2 or TRBV6-3 and TRBJ2-1, with TRBD1 matching 9 bases. The sequence was collected from a human donor in good health (CMV status not recorded). Some clones in this sample may be carry-over from other donors' samples. Sequencing was performed on PBMCs, sequenced either directly or after in vitro stimulation (not recorded which). CDR3 loop: CASSYRQGGYNEQFF. DNA of the CDR3: TGTGCCAGCAGTTACCGACAGGGGGGTTACAATGAGCAGTTCTTC.